This TCR beta chain was sequenced during a study of TIL therapy for anti-PD-1-resistant metastatic lung cancer. Trimming took off 7 bases at V and 6 bases at J, with 22 bases between the two ends. This CDR3 region has 15 residues. Per germline, CDR1 MNHEY and CDR2 SVGAGI. The time point here: pre-treatment sample, taken before nivolumab and TIL therapy. This was the immunoSEQ v3 assay. Clones were read by immunoSEQ multiplex PCR, and TCRdb kept only the in-frame ones, dropping some. The table records 57,000 or so clones, 87% of them present only once. The source was blood, collected at baseline. The clonotype originates from a person between 30 and 80 years old with non-small cell lung cancer. The chain links TRBV6-5 to TRBJ2-7; a weak D match, TRBD2 (5 bases). CDR3 sequence: CASTTGRVSLGEQYF. The CDR3 DNA reads as TGTGCCAGCACTACGGGGAGAGTCTCGTTGGGCGAGCAGTACTTC.